These 25 T cell receptor beta chains came from one sample sequenced in a study of PD-1 blockade in classical Hodgkin lymphoma. Indicated time point: cycle 4 day 1 (C4D1), after less than 7 weeks of nivolumab. There was relapse after autologous stem cell transplantation in every patient, and there was variation in brentuximab vedotin exposure. Here immunoSEQ multiplex PCR was the method, and the copy in TCRdb shows in-frame clones only, minus some. Here the sample spans 80,000 to 95,000 clones, 75% to 85% being singletons. The specimen was peripheral blood mononuclear cells (PBMCs), collected before the fourth cycle of nivolumab. These receptors all come from a human donor with classical Hodgkin lymphoma.

This sequence joins TRBV28 and TRBJ2-7, with 10 nucleotides matching TRBD2. The CDR3 sequence is 15 residues long. Germline assignment: CDR1 MDHEN and CDR2 SYDVKM. The V gene end was trimmed by 4 bases and the J gene end by 1 base; junction bases not matched to a gene: 4. The CDR3 reads CASSSPGLASYEQYF. The CDR3, as DNA: TGTGCCAGCAGTTCCCCGGGACTAGCGTCCTACGAGCAGTACTTC.

The rearrangement links TRBV21-1 to TRBJ2-7; TRBD2, the table's D call, lacks a check against the DNA. TRBV21-1 is reported as a pseudogene. CDR3 size: 15 residues. CDR3 loop: CASSTTSGASYEQYF. The CDR3 DNA follows: TGTGCCAGCAGCACGACTAGCGGGGCCTCCTACGAGCAGTACTTC.

The chain carries TRBV7-3 and TRBJ2-2; tentatively, D is TRBD1 (6 bases). Germline V gives CDR1 SGHTA, CDR2 FQGTGA. Trimming removed 7 bases from V and 4 bases from J, with 16 bases in between. This CDR3 has 15 residues. The CDR3 reads CASKLGGDLTGELFF. CDR3 bases: TGTGCCAGCAAATTAGGGGGTGATCTCACCGGGGAGCTGTTTTTT.

This chain joins TRBV30 and TRBJ2-3; a possible D gene is TRBD1 (5 bases). Germline V lookup: CDR1 GTSNPN, CDR2 SVGIG (reference sequence). This CDR3 contains 13 residues. Trimming removed 5 bases at V and 4 bases at J, with 13 bases between. The DNA of the CDR3 is TGTGCCTGGGAGTCCCAGGGCGCAGATACGCAGTATTTT. It yields the protein CAWESQGADTQYF.

V is TRBV6-1 and J is TRBJ2-2; D may be TRBD1 (8 bases). V dropped 4 bases and J dropped 2 bases, with 17 bases sitting between them. The CDR3 consists of 17 residues. Germline-derived CDR1 and CDR2 are MNHNS and SASEGT. The CDR3 nucleotides read TGTGCCAGCAGTGCCAGGGGGCGGGAGAGAAACACCGGGGAGCTGTTTTTT. Residues: CASSARGRERNTGELFF.

The CDR3 DNA reads as TGCGCCAGCAGCTTGGCCGGGACAGGCCAAGAGACCCAGTACTTC. It yields the protein CASSLAGTGQETQYF. The genes are TRBV5-1 and TRBJ2-5, with 8 bases that match TRBD1. The CDR3 has 15 residues. Germline values: CDR1 SGHRS, CDR2 YFSETQ. V was pared by 0 bases and J by 1 base, with 2 bases of the junction left unmatched.

The chain has TRBV29-1 and TRBJ1-3, with D unclear. Between the trimmed V and J ends, which lost 3 bases and 0 bases, there was a span of 9 bases. This CDR3 spans 14 amino acids. Germline CDR1 reads SQVTM; CDR2 reads ANQGSEA. The DNA of the CDR3 is TGCAGCGTTGACTCGGCAGACTCTGGAAACACCATATATTTT. As protein: CSVDSADSGNTIYF. The full variable domain, with the rest looked up from reference TRBV29-1 and TRBJ1-3, is SAVISQKPSRDICQRGTSLTIQCQVDSQVTMMFWYRQQPGQSLTLIATANQGSEATYESGFVIDKFPISRPNLTFSTLTVSNMSPEDSSIYLCSVDSADSGNTIYFGEGSWLTVV.

The chain employs TRBV15 and TRBJ1-2; the D is unclear. Germline V CDR1 and CDR2: LNHNV, YYDKDF (reference sequence). The CDR3 contains 14 residues. Trimming cost V 1 base and J 3 bases, with 9 bases left between them. The CDR3 is CATSRARVHYGYTF. CDR3 bases: TGTGCCACCAGCAGAGCCCGGGTTCACTATGGCTACACCTTC. Filled out from reference TRBV15 and TRBJ1-2, the complete variable domain reads DAMVIQNPRYQVTQFGKPVTLSCSQTLNHNVMYWYQQKSSQAPKLLFHYYDKDFNNEADTPDNFQSRRPNTSFCFLDIRSPGLGDTAMYLCATSRARVHYGYTFGSGTRLTVV.

The chain combines TRBV29-1 with TRBJ2-7, with no clear D. Germline CDR1 is SQVTM and CDR2 is ANQGSEA. There are 12 residues in the CDR3. Trimming took off 6 bases at V and 4 bases at J, with 13 bases between the two ends. CDR3 nucleotide sequence: TGCAGCGTCCACCCAAGCGCTTACGAGCAGTACTTC. It encodes CSVHPSAYEQYF.

The chain links TRBV30 to TRBJ1-2; D is perhaps TRBD1 (5 bases). Germline V gene data show CDR1 as GTSNPN and CDR2 as SVGIG (reference sequence). Deletions cut 0 bases from V and 8 bases from J, with 10 bases between. There are 12 residues in the CDR3. The CDR3 region is CAWSVGARGYTF. The CDR3 DNA reads TGTGCCTGGAGTGTAGGGGCTCGGGGCTACACCTTC.

The chain uses TRBV7-2 and TRBJ2-1, with a tentative D call TRBD2 (5 bases). V was cut by 5 bases and J by 8 bases, with 22 bases left in between. Germline CDR1 is SGHTA and CDR2 is FQGNSA. The CDR3 totals 16 residues. The CDR3 bases are TGTGCCAGCAGCCCCCCGGGGAGCGGCTCATGGGATGAGCAGTTCTTC. Its translation: CASSPPGSGSWDEQFF.

The genes are TRBV6-7 and TRBJ2-6; D remains unclear. TRBV6-7 is identified as an open reading frame with a role that is uncertain. This CDR3 comprises 18 residues. The ends were cut back, 5 bases at V and 5 bases at J, with 22 bases in the middle. CDR3 DNA sequence: TGTGCCAGCAGTGAATATGAGCGTTTACAAAGTCGGGCCAACGTCCTGACTTTC. Protein sequence: CASSEYERLQSRANVLTF.

The chain uses TRBV19 and TRBJ1-5, with TRBD1 matching 8 bases. In germline, CDR1 is LNHDA, CDR2 SQIVND (reference sequence). V lost 6 bases and J lost 4; bases outside the gene matches: 8. This CDR3 comprises 15 residues. The CDR3 loop reads CASRSQDRVNQPQHF. The CDR3 DNA sequence: TGTGCCAGTAGATCACAGGACAGGGTTAATCAGCCCCAGCATTTT.

This clone was detected only a few times. The chain uses TRBV7-8 and TRBJ2-2; D call uncertain. The CDR3 covers 15 residues. The germline gives CDR1 SGHVS, CDR2 FQNEAQ. V was trimmed by 6 bases and J by 4 bases, leaving 15 bases between them. The CDR3 DNA is TGTGCCAGCAGGTCTGGGGTGGGAATCACCGGGGAGCTGTTTTTT. Residues: CASRSGVGITGELFF.

The chain joins TRBV7-7 to TRBJ2-3, with no clear D. Germline CDR1 and CDR2: SSHAT and FNYEAQ (reference sequence). CDR3 size: 14 residues. Trimming cost V 2 bases and J 3 bases, with 9 bases left between them. CDR3: CASSLLSSTDTQYF. CDR3 DNA sequence: TGTGCCAGCAGCTTATTGTCTAGTACAGATACGCAGTATTTT.

The chain links TRBV9 to TRBJ2-2; weak D call: TRBD2 (6 bases). The CDR3 runs 18 residues. V lost 2 bases, J lost 3 bases, and 20 bases lay in between. Germline V gene sequence: CDR1 SGDLS, CDR2 YYNGEE. The CDR3 is CASSVLPGGLRDTGELFF. For the CDR3, the DNA is TGTGCCAGCAGCGTTCTACCAGGCGGACTAAGGGACACCGGGGAGCTGTTTTTT. Supplemented by reference TRBV9 and TRBJ2-2, the full variable domain reads DSGVTQTPKHLITATGQRVTLRCSPRSGDLSVYWYQQSLDQGLQFLIQYYNGEERAKGNILERFSAQQFPDLHSELNLSSLELGDSALYFCASSVLPGGLRDTGELFFGEGSRLTVL.

The rearrangement links TRBV11-3 to TRBJ2-3, with D perhaps TRBD1 or TRBD2 (5 bases each). The CDR3 contains 15 residues. Germline V gene sequence: CDR1 SGHNT, CDR2 YENEEA. V dropped 2 bases and J dropped 4 bases, with 13 bases sitting between them. The CDR3 sequence: CASSLFGGVADTQYF. DNA for the CDR3: TGTGCCAGCAGCTTATTTGGGGGAGTGGCAGATACGCAGTATTTT.

The chain is built from TRBV5-4 and TRBJ2-2; D remains unclear. Germline CDR1 reads SGHNT; CDR2 reads YYREEE (reference sequence). The CDR3 contains 18 residues. V was clipped by 2 bases and J by 0 bases, with 17 bases between them. The chain's CDR3 is CASSFGNPVFANTGELFF. The CDR3, as DNA: TGTGCCAGCAGCTTCGGCAACCCGGTGTTCGCGAACACCGGGGAGCTGTTTTTT.

In the case of this clone: Other DNA sequences in this sample translate to the same CDR3. This chain connects TRBV10-3 to TRBJ2-1, with TRBD2 identical over 12 bases. The V segment lost 4 bases and the J segment 7 bases; nucleotides outside the gene matches: 2. Looked up from germline, CDR1 is ENHRY and CDR2 is SYGVKD. The CDR3 loop spans 14 amino acids. CDR3: CAISGTSGANEQFF. Here the CDR3 DNA reads TGTGCCATCAGTGGGACTAGCGGGGCTAATGAGCAGTTCTTC.

The chain uses TRBV4-3 and TRBJ2-7; 8 bases are shared with TRBD1. This CDR3 spans 16 amino acids. The V gene's germline CDR1 is LGHNA and CDR2 YSLEER. The V segment lost 1 base and the J segment 4 bases; nucleotides outside the gene matches: 9. CDR3 sequence (DNA): TGCGCCAGCAGCCAAGGAGTCGCAGGGGGCGGTTACGAGCAGTACTTC. It codes for CASSQGVAGGGYEQYF.

The CDR3 loop is CASSLSGRGGELFF. CDR3 bases: TGTGCCAGCAGCCTAAGCGGGAGGGGCGGGGAGCTGTTTTTT. This chain links TRBV28 with TRBJ2-2, with 10 bases lining up with TRBD2. Trimming removed 6 bases from V and 7 bases from J; junction bases left unmatched: 5. Germline values: CDR1 MDHEN, CDR2 SYDVKM. The CDR3 totals 14 residues.

This sequence joins TRBV4-2 and TRBJ2-7, with D uncertain. This CDR3 has 15 residues. Per the germline V gene, CDR1 is LGHNA and CDR2 is YNFKEQ. Trimming removed 3 bases from V and 0 bases from J, with 12 bases in between. CDR3 region: CASSHLGRNSYEQYF. The CDR3 nucleotides read TGTGCCAGCAGCCACTTAGGACGGAACTCCTACGAGCAGTACTTC.

CDR3 sequence: CASSLIDRGAEAFF. CDR3 DNA sequence: TGTGCCAGCTCACTTATCGACAGGGGCGCTGAAGCTTTCTTT. This chain connects TRBV18 to TRBJ1-1, with 8 bases fitting TRBD1. The V segment lost 4 bases and the J segment 6 bases; nucleotides outside the gene matches: 7. This CDR3 spans 14 amino acids. Germline V gene data show CDR1 as KGHSH and CDR2 as LQKENI.

CDR3: CAISETGQGETQYF. The CDR3 DNA is TGTGCCATCAGTGAGACCGGCCAGGGGGAGACCCAGTACTTC. The rearrangement links TRBV10-3 to TRBJ2-5; D may be TRBD1 (6 bases). The CDR3 runs 14 residues. CDR1 and CDR2 (germline): ENHRY, SYGVKD. V lost 2 bases and J lost 5, with 12 bases in between.

The chain links TRBV5-1 to TRBJ2-3, with D perhaps matching TRBD2 (6 bases). This CDR3 contains 15 residues. Germline CDR1 and CDR2: SGHRS and YFSETQ. V was cut by 4 bases and J by 2 bases, with 14 bases left in between. CDR3 DNA: TGCGCCAGCAGCCCGGGGGACTGGCCCACAGATACGCAGTATTTT. Translating it yields CASSPGDWPTDTQYF.